This record covers a single T cell receptor (beta chain). Its antigen is as yet unknown. The germline V gene encodes CDR1 DFQATT and CDR2 SNEGSKA (reference sequence). The CDR3 has 12 residues. V gave up 3 bases and J gave up 2 bases, with 8 bases separating them. This sample is part of a study of regulatory T cells in long-lasting Graves disease. Study background: Over 5 years of antithyroid drugs with positive TSH receptor antibodies was taken to mean persistent Graves' disease.

Indicated time point: persistent/refractory GD, antithyroid drugs over 5 years with positive TRAb. Extracted PBMC RNA gave rise to the TCR library. General study findings and limits: Less diverse TCR repertoires were seen in persistent Graves' patients than in newly diagnosed ones. Between persistent patients, 2,500 to 3,500 public clonotypes were shared, exceeding the 900 to 1,000 shared between new patients. Study of thyroid tissue was not done, with only peripheral blood studied.

According to the study, TCR beta libraries were built with iRepertoire HTBI primers and CDR3-region Arm-PCR. Each CDR3 protein gets one entry after TCRdb re-called the multiplex PCR reads with MiXCR. The data show 400,000 to 500,000 distinct CDR3 sequences, with around 23% seen just once and over 11% held by the top ten. The sample in question was peripheral blood mononuclear cells (PBMCs), obtained when the disease was refractory, from a patient treated with antithyroid drugs. The chain recombines TRBV20-1 with TRBJ2-7; unclear D gene. This clonotype was sampled from a female donor with Graves disease. CDR3: CSASLPTYEQYF. The CDR3 nucleotides are TGCAGTGCTAGCCTCCCCACCTACGAGCAGTACTTC.